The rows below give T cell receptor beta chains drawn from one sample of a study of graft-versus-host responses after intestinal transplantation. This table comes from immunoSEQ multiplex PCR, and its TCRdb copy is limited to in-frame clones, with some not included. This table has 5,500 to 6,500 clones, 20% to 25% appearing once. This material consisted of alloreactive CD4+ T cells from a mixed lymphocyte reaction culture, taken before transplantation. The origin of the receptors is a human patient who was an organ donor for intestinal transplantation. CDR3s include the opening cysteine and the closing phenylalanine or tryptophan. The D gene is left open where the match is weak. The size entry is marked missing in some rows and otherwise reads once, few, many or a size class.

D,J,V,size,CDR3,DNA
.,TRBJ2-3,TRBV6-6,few,CASRPTGGPDTQYF,TGTGCCAGTAGACCCACCGGCGGGCCAGATACGCAGTATTTT
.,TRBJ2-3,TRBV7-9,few,CASSLRLYLTDTQYF,TGTGCCAGCAGCCTACGACTTTACCTCACAGATACGCAGTATTTT
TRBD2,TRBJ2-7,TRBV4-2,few,CASSRPGLAGYEQYF,TGTGCCAGCAGCCGCCCCGGACTAGCGGGGTACGAGCAGTACTTC
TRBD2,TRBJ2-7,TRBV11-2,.,CASSPGLGGIYEQYF,TGTGCCAGCAGCCCCGGACTAGGCGGCATCTACGAGCAGTACTTC
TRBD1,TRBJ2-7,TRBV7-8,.,CASSWTGGYEQYF,TGTGCCAGCAGCTGGACAGGGGGCTACGAGCAGTACTTC
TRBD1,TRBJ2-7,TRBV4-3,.,CASSQELSGTVLF,TGCGCCAGCAGCCAGGAGCTGTCCGGGACAGTCCTCTTC
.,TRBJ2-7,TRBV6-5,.,CASSYPPGSYEQYF,TGTGCCAGCAGTTACCCACCCGGGTCCTACGAGCAGTACTTC
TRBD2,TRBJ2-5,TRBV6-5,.,CASSLTSGGGETQYF,TGTGCCAGCAGTTTAACTAGCGGGGGAGGGGAGACCCAGTACTTC
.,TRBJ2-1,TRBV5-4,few,CASSASSFNEQFF,TGTGCCAGCAGCGCTAGCTCCTTCAATGAGCAGTTCTTC
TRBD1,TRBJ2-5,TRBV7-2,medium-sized,CASSLTGTLETQYF,TGTGCCAGCAGCCTGACAGGGACCCTAGAGACCCAGTACTTC
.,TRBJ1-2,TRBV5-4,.,CASGTIVPGKVYGYTF,TGTGCCAGCGGGACTATCGTACCAGGAAAGGTCTATGGCTACACCTTC
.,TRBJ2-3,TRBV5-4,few,CASSTWTAVPDTQYF,TGTGCCAGCAGCACTTGGACCGCCGTCCCAGATACGCAGTATTTT
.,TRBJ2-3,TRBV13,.,CASSKRTSTDTQYF,TGTGCCAGCAGCAAACGGACTAGCACAGATACGCAGTATTTT
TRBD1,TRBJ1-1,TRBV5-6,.,CASSRQGWYTEAFF,TGTGCCAGCAGCCGACAGGGGTGGTACACTGAAGCTTTCTTT
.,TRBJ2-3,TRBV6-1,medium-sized,CASSELRNTDTQYF,TGTGCCAGCAGTGAATTAAGGAACACAGATACGCAGTATTTT
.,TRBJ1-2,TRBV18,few,CASSPPGGYGYTF,TGTGCCAGCTCACCACCAGGGGGCTATGGCTACACCTTC
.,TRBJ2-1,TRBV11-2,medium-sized,CASSLVRSGNEQFF,TGTGCCAGCAGCTTAGTTAGGTCTGGGAATGAGCAGTTCTTC
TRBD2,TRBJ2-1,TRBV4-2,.,CASSQASGDSSYNEQFF,TGTGCCAGCAGCCAAGCTAGCGGGGATAGCTCCTACAATGAGCAGTTCTTC
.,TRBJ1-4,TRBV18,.,CASSPGKANEKLFF,TGTGCCAGCTCACCAGGGAAGGCTAATGAAAAACTGTTTTTT
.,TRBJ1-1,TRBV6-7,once,CASTPSVGVEAFF,TGTGCCAGCACTCCCTCGGTGGGGGTTGAAGCTTTCTTT
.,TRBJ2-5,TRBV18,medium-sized,CASSQQETQYF,TGTGCCAGCTCACAACAAGAGACCCAGTACTTC
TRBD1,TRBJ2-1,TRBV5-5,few,CASSWLPGQGSNEQFF,TGTGCCAGCAGCTGGTTACCGGGACAGGGGAGCAATGAGCAGTTCTTC
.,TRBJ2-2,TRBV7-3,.,CASSLKPAIPFGELFF,TGTGCCAGCAGCTTAAAACCAGCGATCCCGTTCGGGGAGCTGTTTTTT
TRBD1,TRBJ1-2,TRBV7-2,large,CASSLGQGAYDGYTF,TGTGCCAGCAGCTTAGGCCAGGGGGCGTACGATGGCTACACCTTC
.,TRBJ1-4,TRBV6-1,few,CASSVTYLTNEKLFF,TGTGCCAGCAGTGTTACCTACCTTACTAATGAAAAACTGTTTTTT
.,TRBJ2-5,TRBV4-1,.,CASSQDRSGLEETQYF,TGTGCCAGCAGCCAAGATCGTTCGGGGCTTGAAGAGACCCAGTACTTC
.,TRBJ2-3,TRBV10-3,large,CAISESQGRNTQYF,TGTGCCATCAGTGAGTCCCAGGGGAGAAATACGCAGTATTTT
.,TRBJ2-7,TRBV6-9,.,CASSYGPLSYEQYF,TGTGCCAGCAGTTACGGACCACTCTCCTACGAGCAGTACTTC
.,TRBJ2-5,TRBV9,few,CASSAEPSSLETQYF,TGTGCCAGCAGCGCCGAGCCCTCTAGCTTAGAGACCCAGTACTTC
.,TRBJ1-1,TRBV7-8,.,CASSLGLSNTEAFF,TGTGCCAGCAGCTTGGGGCTTTCGAACACTGAAGCTTTCTTT
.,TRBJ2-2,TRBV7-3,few,CASSLAQLVGFRFTGELFF,TGTGCCAGCAGCTTAGCGCAGTTAGTCGGCTTTCGGTTCACCGGGGAGCTGTTTTTT
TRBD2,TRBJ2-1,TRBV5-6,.,CASGEGRGFNEQFF,TGTGCCAGCGGCGAAGGGCGGGGGTTCAATGAGCAGTTCTTC
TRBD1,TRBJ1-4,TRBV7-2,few,CASSVGTVFVEKLFF,TGTGCCAGCAGCGTAGGGACAGTTTTCGTTGAAAAACTGTTTTTT
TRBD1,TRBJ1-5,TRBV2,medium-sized,CASSAPPDRVNQPQHF,TGTGCCAGCAGTGCGCCACCGGACAGGGTCAATCAGCCCCAGCATTTT
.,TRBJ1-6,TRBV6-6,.,CASSYNNSPLHF,TGTGCCAGCAGTTACAATAATTCACCCCTCCACTTT
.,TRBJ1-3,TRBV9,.,CASSVSVNAGNTIYF,TGTGCCAGCAGCGTAAGCGTAAACGCTGGAAACACCATATATTTT
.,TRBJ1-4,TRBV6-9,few,CASSPPGGRREKLFF,TGTGCCAGCAGTCCCCCGGGCGGGAGGCGAGAAAAACTGTTTTTT
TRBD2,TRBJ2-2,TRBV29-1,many,CSVGRRGGAKAGELFF,TGCAGCGTTGGACGGCGCGGGGGGGCAAAGGCCGGGGAGCTGTTTTTT
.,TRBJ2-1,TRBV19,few,CASSISRVTYNEQFF,TGTGCCAGTAGTATATCCAGGGTAACCTACAATGAGCAGTTCTTC
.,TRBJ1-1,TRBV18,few,CASSLLRISEAFF,TGTGCCAGCTCACTACTCAGGATCTCTGAAGCTTTCTTT
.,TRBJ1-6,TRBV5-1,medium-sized,CASSLGGVPNSPLHF,TGCGCCAGCAGCTTGGGAGGGGTACCTAATTCACCCCTCCACTTT
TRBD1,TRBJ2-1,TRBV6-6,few,CASNREAGGISNEQFF,TGTGCCAGCAATAGAGAAGCAGGGGGCATCTCCAATGAGCAGTTCTTC
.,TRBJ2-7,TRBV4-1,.,CASSRPKGGESEQYF,TGCGCCAGCAGCCGGCCTAAGGGGGGGGAGAGTGAGCAGTACTTC
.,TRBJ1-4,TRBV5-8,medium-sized,CASSLNPLGDEKLFF,TGTGCCAGCAGCTTGAACCCCCTGGGGGACGAAAAACTGTTTTTT
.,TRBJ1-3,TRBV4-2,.,CASSHTGARSGNTIYF,TGTGCCAGCAGCCATACCGGGGCACGCTCTGGAAACACCATATATTTT
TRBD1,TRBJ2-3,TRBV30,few,CAFGQGTDTQYF,TGTGCCTTTGGACAGGGCACAGATACGCAGTATTTT
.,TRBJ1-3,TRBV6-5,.,CASSYSGGGNTIYF,TGTGCCAGCAGTTACTCGGGCGGGGGAAACACCATATATTTT
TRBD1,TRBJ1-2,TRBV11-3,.,CASSFLDRGPYGYTF,TGTGCCAGCAGCTTCCTGGACAGGGGGCCCTATGGCTACACCTTC
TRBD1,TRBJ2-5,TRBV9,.,CASSQGAGETQYF,TGTGCCAGCAGCCAGGGGGCGGGGGAGACCCAGTACTTC